The clone carrying this T cell receptor (beta chain) appeared many times. Its antigen is still unknown. This record comes from a study of breast tumors, draining lymph nodes, adjacent tissues. Study-level results: Most tumor T cells seemingly derive from lymph node, then expand in tumor. Data only fit, rather than demonstrated, lymph node origin of most tumor T cells. Luminal-like breast cancer showed significantly higher tumor–nontumor repertoire similarity than basal-like. Tumor repertoires ranked between lymph nodes and nontumor tissue in diversity, with V and J gene preferences.

TCRdb re-called the multiplex PCR reads with MiXCR, one entry per CDR3 protein. This sample has 45,000 to 60,000 distinct CDR3 sequences, with more than 20% found just once. Unmatched junction bases numbered 2, after V lost 5 bases and J lost 5 bases. This CDR3 is 15 amino acids long. Germline-derived CDR1 and CDR2 are SNHLY and FYNNEI. This TCR was recovered from a female donor with breast cancer. Some clones in this sample may be carry-over from other donors' samples. This rearrangement joins TRBV2 to TRBJ2-2; 13 positions agree with TRBD2. Specimen: breast tumor tissue. The CDR3 bases are TGTGCCAGCAGTCGGACTAGCGGGAGAACCGGGGAGCTGTTTTTT. Its translation: CASSRTSGRTGELFF. The whole variable domain, filled in from reference TRBV2 and TRBJ2-2, reads EPEVTQTPSHQVTQMGQEVILRCVPISNHLYFYWYRQILGQKVEFLVSFYNNEISEKSEIFDDQFSVERPDGSNFTLKIRSTKLEDSAMYFCASSRTSGRTGELFFGEGSRLTVL.